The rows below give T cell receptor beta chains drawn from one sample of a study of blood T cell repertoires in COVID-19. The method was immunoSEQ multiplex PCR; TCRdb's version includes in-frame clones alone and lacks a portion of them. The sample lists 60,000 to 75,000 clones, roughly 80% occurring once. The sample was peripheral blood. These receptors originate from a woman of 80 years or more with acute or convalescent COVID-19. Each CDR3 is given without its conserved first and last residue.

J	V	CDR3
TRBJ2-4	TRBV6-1	ASSEAGGTRNIQY
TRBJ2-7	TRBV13	ASSPPGGYEQY
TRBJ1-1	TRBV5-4	ASSLGYRDMNTEAF
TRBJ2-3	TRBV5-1	ASSLARGDTQY
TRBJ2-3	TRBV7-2	ASSPSTDTQY
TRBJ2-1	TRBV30	ARRPSSYNEQF
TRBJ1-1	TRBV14	ASSQDGNTEAF
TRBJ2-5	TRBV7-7	ASSATGRQETQY
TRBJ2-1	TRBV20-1	STSVSYNEQF
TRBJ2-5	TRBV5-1	ASNRDNEYQETQY
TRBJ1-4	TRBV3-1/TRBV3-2	ASSPRGRSNEKLF
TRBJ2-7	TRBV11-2	ASSLARGLTYEQY
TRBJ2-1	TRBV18	ASSPLPSSDEQF
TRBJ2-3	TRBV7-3	ASSQLAGGQDTQY
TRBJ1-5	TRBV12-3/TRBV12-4	ASRLTVNQPQH
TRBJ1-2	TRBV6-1	ASSDSGLIEYGYT
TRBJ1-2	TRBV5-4	ASSFTALSLNYGYT
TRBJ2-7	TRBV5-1	ASHLGPGIDGYEQY
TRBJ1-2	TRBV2	ASSIIGTGIYGYT
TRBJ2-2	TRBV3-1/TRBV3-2	ASSQREIGGELF
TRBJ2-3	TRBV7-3	ASSLYGTDTDTQY
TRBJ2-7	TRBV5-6	ASSRYWTGVHEQY
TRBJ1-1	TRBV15	ATSRGGGGRLEAF
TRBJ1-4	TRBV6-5	ASSQDRGTNEKLF
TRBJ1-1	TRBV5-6	ASTHYVQWNTEAF
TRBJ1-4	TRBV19	ASSARTGGDEKLF
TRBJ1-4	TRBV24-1	ATSDFGGGVEEKLF
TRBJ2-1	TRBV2	ASSRDRGIDEQF
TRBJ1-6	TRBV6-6	ASSGTWDSPLH
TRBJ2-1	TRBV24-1	ATSDASTGGRDEQF
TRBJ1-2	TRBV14	ASSQGPIGRGRNYGYT
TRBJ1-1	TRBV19	ASLTEPNIPNTEAF
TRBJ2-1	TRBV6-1	ASSEDRSGGAYEYEQF
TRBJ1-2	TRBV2	ASSEGQGPYYGYT
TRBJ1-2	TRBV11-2	ASSSEFNYGYT
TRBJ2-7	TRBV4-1	ASSQYPPSALSYEQY
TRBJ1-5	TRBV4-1	ASSQLTGARNQPQH
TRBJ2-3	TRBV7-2	ASSADGQGPTDTQY
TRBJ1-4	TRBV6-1	ASSEEGTGELKLF
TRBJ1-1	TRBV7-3	ASSLAGLNTEAF
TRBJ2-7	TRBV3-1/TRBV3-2	ASSTRQGSSYEQY
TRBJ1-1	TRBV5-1	ASSSQGSTEAF
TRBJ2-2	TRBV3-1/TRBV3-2	ASSQEVGGPNTGELF
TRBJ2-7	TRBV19	ASSMLGGSYEQY
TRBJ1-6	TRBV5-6	ASSVPGTGENSPLH
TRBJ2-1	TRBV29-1	SVSSGISSYNEQF
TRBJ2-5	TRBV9	ASSVGQGQGKTQY
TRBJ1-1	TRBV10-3	AIRDSLNTEAF
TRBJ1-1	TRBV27	ASSLTGRNTEAF
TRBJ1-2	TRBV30	AWRKGTGSGYT
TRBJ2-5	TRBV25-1	ASNPTTGYQETQY
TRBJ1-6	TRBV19	ASSMRPGGNSPLH
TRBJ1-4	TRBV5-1	ASSPRDTTNEKLF
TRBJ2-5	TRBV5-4	ASREQAPGGETQY
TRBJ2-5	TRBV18	ASSPPSQTQETQY